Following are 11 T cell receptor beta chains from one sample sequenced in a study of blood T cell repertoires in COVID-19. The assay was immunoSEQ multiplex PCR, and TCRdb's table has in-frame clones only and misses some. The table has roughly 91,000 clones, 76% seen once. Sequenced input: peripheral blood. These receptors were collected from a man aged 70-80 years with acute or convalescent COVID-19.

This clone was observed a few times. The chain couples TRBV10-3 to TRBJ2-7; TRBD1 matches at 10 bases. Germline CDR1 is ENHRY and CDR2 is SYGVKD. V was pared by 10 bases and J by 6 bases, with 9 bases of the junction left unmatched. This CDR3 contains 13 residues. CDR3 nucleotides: TGTGCCACCCAGACAGGGGGCAAGGGCGAGCAGTACGTC. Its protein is CATQTGGKGEQYV.

CDR3 residues: CASSQRLLGAETQYF. Here the CDR3 DNA reads TGTGCCAGCAGCCAACGATTATTAGGGGCAGAGACCCAGTACTTC. The chain uses TRBV6-5 and TRBJ2-5, with a tentative D call TRBD1 (5 bases). The CDR3 is 15 amino acids. Looked up from germline, CDR1 is MNHEY and CDR2 is SVGAGI. V was cut by 6 bases and J by 4 bases, with 18 bases left in between.

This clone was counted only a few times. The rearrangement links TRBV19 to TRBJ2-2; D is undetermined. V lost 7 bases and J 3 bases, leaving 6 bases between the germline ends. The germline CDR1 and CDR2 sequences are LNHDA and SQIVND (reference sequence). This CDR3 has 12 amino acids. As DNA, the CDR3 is TGTGCCAGTATCGAGGACACCGGGGAGCTGTTTTTT. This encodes CASIEDTGELFF.

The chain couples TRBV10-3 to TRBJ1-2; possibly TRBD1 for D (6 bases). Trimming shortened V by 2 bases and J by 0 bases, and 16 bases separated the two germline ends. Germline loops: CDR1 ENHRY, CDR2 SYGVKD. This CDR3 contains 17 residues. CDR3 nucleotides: TGTGCCATCAGTGAGCCTTATCTACAGGGATCTAACTATGGCTACACCTTC. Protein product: CAISEPYLQGSNYGYTF.

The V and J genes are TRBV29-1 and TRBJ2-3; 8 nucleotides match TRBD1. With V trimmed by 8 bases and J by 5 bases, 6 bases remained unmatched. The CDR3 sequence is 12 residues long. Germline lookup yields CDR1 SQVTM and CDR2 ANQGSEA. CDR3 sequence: CSFGQGGDTQYF. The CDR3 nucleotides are TGCAGCTTCGGACAGGGAGGAGATACGCAGTATTTT.

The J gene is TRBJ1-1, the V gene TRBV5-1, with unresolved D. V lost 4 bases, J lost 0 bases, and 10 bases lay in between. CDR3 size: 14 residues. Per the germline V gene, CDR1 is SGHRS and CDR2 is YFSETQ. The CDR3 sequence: CASSVTALNTEAFF. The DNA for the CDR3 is TGCGCCAGCAGCGTGACTGCCTTGAACACTGAAGCTTTCTTT.

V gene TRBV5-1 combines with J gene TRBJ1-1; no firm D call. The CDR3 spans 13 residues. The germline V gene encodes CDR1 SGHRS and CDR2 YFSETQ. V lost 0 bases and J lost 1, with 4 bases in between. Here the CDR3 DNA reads TGCGCCAGCAGCTTGGCAAAGAACACTGAAGCTTTCTTT. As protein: CASSLAKNTEAFF.

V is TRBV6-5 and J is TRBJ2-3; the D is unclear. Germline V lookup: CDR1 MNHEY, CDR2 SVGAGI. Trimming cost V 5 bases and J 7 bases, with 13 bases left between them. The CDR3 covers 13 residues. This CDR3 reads CASSRIPGYTQYF. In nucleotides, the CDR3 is TGTGCCAGCAGTCGTATACCCGGGTATACGCAGTATTTT.

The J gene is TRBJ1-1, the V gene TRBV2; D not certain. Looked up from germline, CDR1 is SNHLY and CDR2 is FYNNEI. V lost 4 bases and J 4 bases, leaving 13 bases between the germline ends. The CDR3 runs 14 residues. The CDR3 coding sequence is TGTGCCAGCAGTGTAATAGAGAGGCTCACTGAAGCTTTCTTT. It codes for CASSVIERLTEAFF.

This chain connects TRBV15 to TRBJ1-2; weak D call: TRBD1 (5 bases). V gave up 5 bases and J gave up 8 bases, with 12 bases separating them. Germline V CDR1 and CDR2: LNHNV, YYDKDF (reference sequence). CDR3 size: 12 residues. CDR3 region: CATSFDSEGYTF. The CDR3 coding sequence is TGTGCCACCAGCTTCGACAGTGAGGGCTACACCTTC.

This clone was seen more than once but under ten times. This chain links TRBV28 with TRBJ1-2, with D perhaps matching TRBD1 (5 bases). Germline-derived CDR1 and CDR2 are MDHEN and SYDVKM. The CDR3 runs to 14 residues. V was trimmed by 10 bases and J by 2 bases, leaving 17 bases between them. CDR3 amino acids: CATSSGVSNYGYTF. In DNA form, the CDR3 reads TGTGCCACCTCGTCGGGGGTCTCCAACTATGGCTACACCTTC.